This entry lists 9 T cell receptor beta chains sequenced from one sample in a study of T cells expressing NK-cell markers. TCRdb derives one entry per CDR3 protein from the 5' RACE reads, leaving out DNA. Listed are 440,000 or so distinct CDR3 sequences; less than 7.5% falls within the top ten. Sequencing used blood T cells: a sorted CD56 or NKG2C T cell subset, CD4+ or CD8+ T cells, or bulk PBMC T cells (not recorded which). Source of these receptors: a woman aged 18-69 years in good health.

V usage is TRBV5-1 and J usage is TRBJ2-3. The CDR3 extends over 14 amino acids. Germline V lookup: CDR1 SGHRS, CDR2 YFSETQ. This CDR3 is CASSSRGWTDTQYF.

The chain is built from TRBV20-1 and TRBJ2-5; TCRdb picks TRBD2, but there is no DNA to check that call. The CDR3 covers 15 residues. Germline V CDR1 and CDR2: DFQATT, SNEGSKA (reference sequence). This CDR3 is CSALRVQARGETQYF.

The V call is TRBV12-3 or TRBV12-4, the J call TRBJ2-2; the TCRdb D gene call, TRBD1, has no DNA to confirm it. This CDR3 comprises 15 residues. CDR3 in amino acids: CASSFAGGYTGELFF.

The chain carries TRBV7-3 and TRBJ2-3. The CDR3 totals 14 residues. Germline CDR1 is SGHTA and CDR2 is FQGTGA. The CDR3 reads CASSLTAWADTQYF. The full variable domain, rest sourced from reference TRBV7-3 and TRBJ2-3, is GAGVSQTPSNKVTEKGKYVELRCDPISGHTALYWYRQSLGQGPEFLIYFQGTGAADDSGLPNDRFFAVRPEGSVSTLKIQRTERGDSAVYLCASSLTAWADTQYFGPGTRLTVL.

J is TRBJ2-7 and V is TRBV20-1; no DNA is available, so the TRBD1 call from TCRdb remains unchecked. The germline V gene encodes CDR1 DFQATT and CDR2 SNEGSKA (reference sequence). The length of the CDR3 is 14 residues. CDR3: CSASKPTGSYEQYF.

The chain uses TRBV20-1 and TRBJ2-1; TCRdb picks TRBD2, but there is no DNA to check that call. Looked up from germline, CDR1 is DFQATT and CDR2 is SNEGSKA (reference sequence). The CDR3 runs to 16 residues. The CDR3 reads CSARPRTSGRDNEQFF.

The chain uses TRBV9 and TRBJ2-3; TCRdb reports TRBD1, a call that lacks DNA to check it against. The CDR3 has 14 residues. The V gene's germline CDR1 is SGDLS and CDR2 YYNGEE. CDR3 protein: CASSVRAATDTQYF. The entire variable domain, with the rest obtained from reference TRBV9 and TRBJ2-3, is as follows: DSGVTQTPKHLITATGQRVTLRCSPRSGDLSVYWYQQSLDQGLQFLIQYYNGEERAKGNILERFSAQQFPDLHSELNLSSLELGDSALYFCASSVRAATDTQYFGPGTRLTVL.

The chain is built from TRBV20-1 and TRBJ2-7; TCRdb's D gene call, TRBD1, goes unchecked for lack of DNA. CDR3 length: 12 amino acids. Germline CDR1 DFQATT, CDR2 SNEGSKA (reference sequence). The CDR3 loop is CSAPGTLYDQYF.

The V gene is TRBV12-3 or TRBV12-4, the J gene TRBJ2-1. The CDR3 runs 13 residues. CDR3 sequence: CASRAGVGNEQFF.